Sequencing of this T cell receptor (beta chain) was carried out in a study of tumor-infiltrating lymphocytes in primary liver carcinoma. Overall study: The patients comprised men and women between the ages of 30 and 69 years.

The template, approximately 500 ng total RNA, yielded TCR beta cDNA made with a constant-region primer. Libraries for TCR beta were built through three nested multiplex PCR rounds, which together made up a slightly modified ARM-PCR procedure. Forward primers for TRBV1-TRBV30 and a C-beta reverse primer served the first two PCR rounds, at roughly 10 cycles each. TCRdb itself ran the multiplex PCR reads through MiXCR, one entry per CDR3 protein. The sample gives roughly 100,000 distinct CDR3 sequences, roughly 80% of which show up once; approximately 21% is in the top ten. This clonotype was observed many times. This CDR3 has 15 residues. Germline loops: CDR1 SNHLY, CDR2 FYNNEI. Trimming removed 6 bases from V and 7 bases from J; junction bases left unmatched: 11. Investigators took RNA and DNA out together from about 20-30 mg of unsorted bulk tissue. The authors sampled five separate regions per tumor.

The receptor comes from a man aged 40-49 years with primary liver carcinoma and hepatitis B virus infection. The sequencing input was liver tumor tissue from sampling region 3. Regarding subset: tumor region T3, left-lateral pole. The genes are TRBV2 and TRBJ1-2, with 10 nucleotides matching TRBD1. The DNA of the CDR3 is TGTGCCAGCAGCCGGGACAGGGGTTACGGCTCTGGCTACACCTTC. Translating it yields CASSRDRGYGSGYTF.